This is a list of T cell receptor beta chains from one sample in a study of Ad26.COV2.S vaccination and SARS-CoV-2 variants. Method: immunoSEQ multiplex PCR; TCRdb's copy keeps in-frame clones and lacks some. The data hold some 480,000 clones, with around nine tenths observed a single time. This specimen was peripheral blood, taken in a trial of Ad26.COV2.S vaccine versus placebo. Receptor source: a person aged 18-65 years who received the Ad26.COV2.S COVID-19 vaccine or a placebo. The CDR3 runs from the conserved cysteine through the conserved F or W. Fields, in order: V gene, D gene, clone size, J gene, CDR3 DNA, CDR3 protein. A D gene is named only where the DNA matches it firmly. The size of a clone is reported for some rows only, either as once, few or many, or as a class for expanded clones.

V gene: TRBV27; D gene: TRBD1; clone size: NA; J gene: TRBJ1-1; CDR3 DNA: TGTGCCAGCAGTGTAAGGGACAGGGTCTTCAACACTGAAGCTTTCTTT; CDR3 protein: CASSVRDRVFNTEAFF
V gene: TRBV7-2; D gene: NA; clone size: NA; J gene: TRBJ2-2; CDR3 DNA: TGTGCCAGCAAGGGGGAGGCCGGGGAGCTGTTTTTT; CDR3 protein: CASKGEAGELFF
V gene: TRBV18; D gene: NA; clone size: NA; J gene: TRBJ2-3; CDR3 DNA: TGTGCCAGCTCACCCCTCGAGGGGAGAGGAGATACGCAGTATTTT; CDR3 protein: CASSPLEGRGDTQYF
V gene: TRBV19; D gene: NA; clone size: many; J gene: TRBJ1-1; CDR3 DNA: TGTGCCAGTAGTATAGATCCAGGCACTGAAGCTTTCTTT; CDR3 protein: CASSIDPGTEAFF
V gene: TRBV27; D gene: NA; clone size: NA; J gene: TRBJ2-1; CDR3 DNA: TGTGCCAGCACCTTCGGGGGCAATGAGCAGTTCTTC; CDR3 protein: CASTFGGNEQFF
V gene: TRBV7-3; D gene: NA; clone size: NA; J gene: TRBJ2-1; CDR3 DNA: TGTGCCAGCTCCCGGGGGCCCTCGGATGAGCAGTTCTTC; CDR3 protein: CASSRGPSDEQFF
V gene: TRBV19; D gene: NA; clone size: NA; J gene: TRBJ1-4; CDR3 DNA: TGTGCCAGTAGTCTATGGGGCCCCGATGAAAAACTGTTTTTT; CDR3 protein: CASSLWGPDEKLFF
V gene: TRBV19; D gene: NA; clone size: NA; J gene: TRBJ1-2; CDR3 DNA: TGTGCCAGTAGTATGGGGGTCCGCAACTATGGCTACACCTTC; CDR3 protein: CASSMGVRNYGYTF
V gene: TRBV6-5; D gene: NA; clone size: NA; J gene: TRBJ1-5; CDR3 DNA: TGTGCCAGCAGTAGGGCAGGCAATCAGCCCCAGCATTTT; CDR3 protein: CASSRAGNQPQHF
V gene: TRBV30; D gene: TRBD2; clone size: NA; J gene: TRBJ2-3; CDR3 DNA: TGTGCCTGGAGTGTACCGGCGGCTAGCGGCACCTTCGTTACGCAGTATTTT; CDR3 protein: CAWSVPAASGTFVTQYF
V gene: TRBV19; D gene: NA; clone size: NA; J gene: TRBJ2-3; CDR3 DNA: TGTGCCAGTAGTCGGCAATTAAGGGATACGCAGTATTTT; CDR3 protein: CASSRQLRDTQYF
V gene: TRBV6-5; D gene: TRBD1; clone size: NA; J gene: TRBJ1-5; CDR3 DNA: TGTGCCAGCAGAACAGGGGTAGATCAGCCCCAGCATTTT; CDR3 protein: CASRTGVDQPQHF
V gene: TRBV7-8; D gene: NA; clone size: NA; J gene: TRBJ2-1; CDR3 DNA: TGTGCCAGCAGGCCACGGACCCGGGAGAAGAGCAATGAGCAGTTCTTC; CDR3 protein: CASRPRTREKSNEQFF
V gene: TRBV18; D gene: TRBD1; clone size: NA; J gene: TRBJ1-1; CDR3 DNA: TGTGCCAGCTCGCGCTCACGGACAGGGGGAAAGGACACTGAAGCTTTCTTT; CDR3 protein: CASSRSRTGGKDTEAFF
V gene: TRBV5-4; D gene: NA; clone size: NA; J gene: TRBJ1-2; CDR3 DNA: TGTGCCAGCAGCAAGGACACCTCGGTGGGCTACACCTTC; CDR3 protein: CASSKDTSVGYTF
V gene: TRBV28; D gene: TRBD1; clone size: once; J gene: TRBJ2-7; CDR3 DNA: TGTGCCAGCAGTTTCAGGCAGGGGGTATCCCCCTACGAGCAGTACTTC; CDR3 protein: CASSFRQGVSPYEQYF
V gene: TRBV5-4; D gene: TRBD1; clone size: NA; J gene: TRBJ2-1; CDR3 DNA: TGTGCCAGCAGCTTGGCCCAGGGGGCGCAGACTGAGCAGTTCTTC; CDR3 protein: CASSLAQGAQTEQFF